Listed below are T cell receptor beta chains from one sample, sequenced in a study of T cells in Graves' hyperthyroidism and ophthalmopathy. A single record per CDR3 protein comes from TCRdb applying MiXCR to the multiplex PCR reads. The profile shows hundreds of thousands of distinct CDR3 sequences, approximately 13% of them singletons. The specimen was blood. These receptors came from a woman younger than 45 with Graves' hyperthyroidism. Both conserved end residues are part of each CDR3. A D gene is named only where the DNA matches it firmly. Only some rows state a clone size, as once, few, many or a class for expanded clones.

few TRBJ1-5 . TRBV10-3 TGTGCCACTTCCCCGGACGGGGAGAATCAGCCCCAGCATTTT CATSPDGENQPQHF
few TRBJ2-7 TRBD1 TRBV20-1 TGCAGTGCCAGGGACAGGGAGTCCTACGAGCAGTACTTC CSARDRESYEQYF
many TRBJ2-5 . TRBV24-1 TGTGCCACCAGTGATCCGTGGCAGGGAGAGACCCAGTACTTC CATSDPWQGETQYF
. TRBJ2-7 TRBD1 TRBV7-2 TGTGCCAGCAGCCTTAGACAGGGGATGAGCGGCGAGCAGTACTTC CASSLRQGMSGEQYF
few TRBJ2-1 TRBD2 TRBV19 TGTGCCAGTAGTATAGGACGACTAGCGGGGGGCAATGAGCAGTTCTTC CASSIGRLAGGNEQFF
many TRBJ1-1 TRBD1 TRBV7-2 TGTGCCAGCCTTAAAGGACAGGGGGTCACTGAAGCTTTCTTT CASLKGQGVTEAFF
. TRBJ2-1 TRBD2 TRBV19 TGTGCCACCGCGGGACTAAATAGATACAATGAGCAGTTCTTC CATAGLNRYNEQFF
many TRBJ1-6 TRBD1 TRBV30 TGTGCCTGGAGAGGACAGGGGAATTCACCCCTCCACTTT CAWRGQGNSPLHF
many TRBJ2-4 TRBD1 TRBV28 TGTGCCAGCAGTCCCAGGGGGCTAAACATTCAGTACTTC CASSPRGLNIQYF
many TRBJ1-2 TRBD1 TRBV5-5 TGTGCCAGCAGCTCCGGGACAGCCCCGTTTGGCTACACCTTC CASSSGTAPFGYTF
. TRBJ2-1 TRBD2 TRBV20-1 TGCAGTGCTTCGGGCGGGAGGGCAAATGAGCAGTTCTTC CSASGGRANEQFF
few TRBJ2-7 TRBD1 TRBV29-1 TGCAGCGTTGCAGTGGGACAGGGAAACTACGAGCAGTACTTC CSVAVGQGNYEQYF
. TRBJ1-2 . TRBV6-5 TGTGCCAGCAGGGCGGGGGCGTCGGGCTACACCTTC CASRAGASGYTF
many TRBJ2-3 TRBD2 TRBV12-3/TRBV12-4 TGTGCCAGCAGTTTAATTAGTAGCGGGGGTGATACGCAGTATTTT CASSLISSGGDTQYF
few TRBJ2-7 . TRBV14 TGTGCCAGCAGCCGTCCAGGGAGCCACTTCTACGAGCAGTACTTC CASSRPGSHFYEQYF
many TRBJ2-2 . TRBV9 TGTGCCAGCAGCGTAAGTCAGAACACCGGGGAGCTGTTTTTT CASSVSQNTGELFF
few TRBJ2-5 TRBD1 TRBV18 TGTGCCAGCTCACCCGGGACAGGTGGGCAAGAGACCCAGTACTTC CASSPGTGGQETQYF
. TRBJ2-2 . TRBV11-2 TGTGCCAGCAGCTCCGACTGGGCGAACACCGGGGAGCTGTTTTTT CASSSDWANTGELFF
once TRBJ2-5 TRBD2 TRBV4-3 TGCGCCAGCAGCCGGACTAGCGGGAGCCAAGAGACCCAGTACTTC CASSRTSGSQETQYF
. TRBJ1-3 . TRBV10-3 TGTGCCATCAGTGAGCACTATTCTGGAAACACCATATATTTT CAISEHYSGNTIYF
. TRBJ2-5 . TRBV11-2 TGTGCCAGCAGCTTAGATGGGCAGGGCTTAGGATTTGAGACCCAGTACTTC CASSLDGQGLGFETQYF
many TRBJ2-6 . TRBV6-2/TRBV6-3 TGTGCCAGCAGTTCCCCGTGGGGTCCCAGCTCTGGGGCCAACGTCCTGACTTTC CASSSPWGPSSGANVLTF
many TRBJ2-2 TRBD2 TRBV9 TGTGCCAGCAGCGCCCGACTAGCGGTTATGAACACCGGGGAGCTGTTTTTT CASSARLAVMNTGELFF
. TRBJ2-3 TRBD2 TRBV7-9 TGTGCCAGCAGCTTAGCCCCCGGGACTAGCAATACGCAGTATTTT CASSLAPGTSNTQYF
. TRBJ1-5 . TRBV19 TGTGCCAGTGCGCCGGGTAGCGGCCAGCCCCAGCATTTT CASAPGSGQPQHF
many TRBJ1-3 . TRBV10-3 TGTGCCATCAGTACTACCGGACAATCTGGAAACACCATATATTTT CAISTTGQSGNTIYF
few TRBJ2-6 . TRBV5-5 TGTGCCAGCAGCTTACTTCTGGACACCGGCTCTGGGGCCAACGTCCTGACTTTC CASSLLLDTGSGANVLTF
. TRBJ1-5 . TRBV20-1 TGCAGTGCTAGAGATATGACCAATCAGCCCCAGCATTTT CSARDMTNQPQHF
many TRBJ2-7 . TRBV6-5 TGTGCCAGCAGTTACGATGGTCTCGAGCAGTACTTC CASSYDGLEQYF
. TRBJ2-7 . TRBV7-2 TGTGCCAGCAGCTTCGTAGCGGAAGAGCAGTACTTC CASSFVAEEQYF
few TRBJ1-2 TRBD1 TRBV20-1 TGCAGTGCTGGAGGAGGGACAGGGAGGCCCTATGACTATGGCTACACCTTC CSAGGGTGRPYDYGYTF
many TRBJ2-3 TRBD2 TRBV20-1 TGCAGTGCTAGAGGGACTAGCGGGGATACGCAGTATTTT CSARGTSGDTQYF
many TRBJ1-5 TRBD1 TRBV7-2 TGTGCCAGCGGCCCGACAGGGTTTGGCAATCAGCCCCAGCATTTT CASGPTGFGNQPQHF
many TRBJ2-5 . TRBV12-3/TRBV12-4 TGTGCCAGCAGTTTCGACGGGAAAGAGACCCAGTACTTC CASSFDGKETQYF
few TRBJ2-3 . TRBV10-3 TGTGCCATCAGTGAAGACAGGTCCACAGATACGCAGTATTTT CAISEDRSTDTQYF
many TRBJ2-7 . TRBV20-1 TGCAGTGCTTACCGGGACTACGAGCAGTACTTC CSAYRDYEQYF
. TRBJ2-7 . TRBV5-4 TGTGCCAGCAGCTTGGGGGCTGGTCAGGGTTCCTACGAGCAGTACTTC CASSLGAGQGSYEQYF
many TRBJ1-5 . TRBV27 TGTGCCAGCAGTCCGGACAGAGGGAATCAGCCCCAGCATTTT CASSPDRGNQPQHF
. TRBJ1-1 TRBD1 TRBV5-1 TGCGCCAGCAGCTTGGCCCAGGGGGTTAACACTGAAGCTTTCTTT CASSLAQGVNTEAFF
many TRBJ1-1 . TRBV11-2 TGTGCCAGCAGCCTAGGCCGGGACTACGAAGCTTTCTTT CASSLGRDYEAFF
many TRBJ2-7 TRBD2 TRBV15 TGTGCCACCAGGGGGAAGGGGACTAGGTATTCCGAGCAGTACTTC CATRGKGTRYSEQYF
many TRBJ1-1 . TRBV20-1 TGCAGTGCTAACTCCCCCAACACTGAAGCTTTCTTT CSANSPNTEAFF
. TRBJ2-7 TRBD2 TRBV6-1 TGTGCCAGCAGGAAACTAGCGCCGGCCTACGAGCAGTACTTC CASRKLAPAYEQYF
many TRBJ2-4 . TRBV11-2 TGTGCCAGCAGCTTAGATCTCTATCAACAGGGTGCCAAAAACATTCAGTACTTC CASSLDLYQQGAKNIQYF
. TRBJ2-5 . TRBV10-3 TGTGCCATCAGGGCGGAGGAAGAGACCCAGTACTTC CAIRAEEETQYF
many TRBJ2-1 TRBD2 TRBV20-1 TGCAGTGCTAGTGGTGTTTCTAGCGGGAGGGCCGATGAGCAGTTCTTC CSASGVSSGRADEQFF
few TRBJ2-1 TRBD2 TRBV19 TGTGCCAGTAGTCCTAGCGGGAGAGCACACTCCTACAATGAGCAGTTCTTC CASSPSGRAHSYNEQFF
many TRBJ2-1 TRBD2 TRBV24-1 TGTGCCACCAGTGATGGACTAGCGGGACTCTACAATGAGCAGTTCTTC CATSDGLAGLYNEQFF
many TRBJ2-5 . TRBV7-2 TGTGCCAGCAGCTTCGGCAGGGGAGAGACCCAGTACTTC CASSFGRGETQYF
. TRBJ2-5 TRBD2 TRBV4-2 TGTGCCAGCAGCCAAGGGGAAGGGACTACTCAAGAGACCCAGTACTTC CASSQGEGTTQETQYF
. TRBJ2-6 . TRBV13 TGTGCCAGCAGCTCCTCGCTAGGGGGCTCTGGGGCCAACGTCCTGACTTTC CASSSSLGGSGANVLTF